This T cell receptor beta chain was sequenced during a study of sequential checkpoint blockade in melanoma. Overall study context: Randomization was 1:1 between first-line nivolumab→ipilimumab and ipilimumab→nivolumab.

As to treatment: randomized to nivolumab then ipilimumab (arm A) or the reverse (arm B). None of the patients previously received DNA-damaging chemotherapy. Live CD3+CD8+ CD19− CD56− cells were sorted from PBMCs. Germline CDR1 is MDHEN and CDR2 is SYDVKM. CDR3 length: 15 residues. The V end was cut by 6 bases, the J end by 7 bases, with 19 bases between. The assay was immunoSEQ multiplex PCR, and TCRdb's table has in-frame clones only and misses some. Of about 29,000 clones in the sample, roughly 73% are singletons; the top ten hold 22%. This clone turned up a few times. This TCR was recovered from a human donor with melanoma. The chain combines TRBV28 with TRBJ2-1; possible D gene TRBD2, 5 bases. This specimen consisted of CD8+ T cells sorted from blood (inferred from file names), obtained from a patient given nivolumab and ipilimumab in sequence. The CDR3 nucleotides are TGTGCCAGCAGGCCGGAGGATCAAGTAAGGAATGAGCAGTTCTTC. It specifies CASRPEDQVRNEQFF.